The 26 T cell receptor beta chains listed next were all sequenced from one sample in a study of identifying expanded T cells in peripheral blood. Libraries were prepared by immunoSEQ multiplex PCR; TCRdb keeps only in-frame clonotypes and omits some of them. This sample yields under 110,000 clones, of which around 85% are seen a single time; about a sixth belongs to the top ten. The sequencing input was blood. These receptor sequences come from a person aged 18 to 75 in good health.

Of note for this clone: The germline gene is not matched at one end of the junction; a read error may be the cause. The chain has TRBV4-2 and TRBJ2-3; 12 bases line up with TRBD2. Germline CDR1 is LGHNA and CDR2 is YNFKEQ. The CDR3 runs to 17 residues. The CDR3 bases are TGTGCCAGCAGCCAAGATCTACTAGCGGGGGGCACAGATACACAGTATTTT. Translated: CASSQDLLAGGTDTQYF.

The chain employs TRBV4-2 and TRBJ1-2; D unclear. CDR3 length: 19 amino acids. Deletions cut 1 base from V and 7 bases from J, with 28 bases between. Germline-derived CDR1 and CDR2 are LGHNA and YNFKEQ. The CDR3 region has the DNA TGTGCCAGCAGCCAAGTAGTTTCGAGAAGTCGGGATCCGCGGGGTGGCTACACCTTC. This translates into CASSQVVSRSRDPRGGYTF.

The chain carries TRBV5-6 and TRBJ2-2; D may be TRBD1 (6 bases). The CDR3 runs 18 residues. Trimming left V 5 bases short and J 0 bases short, with 20 bases between. From germline, CDR1 is SGHDT and CDR2 YYEEEE. The CDR3 region is CASSPSPKQGTNTGELFF. In DNA form, the CDR3 reads TGTGCCAGCAGTCCAAGCCCTAAACAGGGCACGAACACCGGGGAGCTGTTTTTT.

The gene calls are TRBV6-1 and TRBJ1-2; TRBD1 matches 8 bases. The V and J ends lost 8 bases and 2 bases, in that order; junction bases with no gene match: 7. Germline values: CDR1 MNHNS, CDR2 SASEGT. CDR3 size: 14 residues. CDR3: CASAGGQGNYGYTF. The DNA of the CDR3 is TGTGCCAGCGCCGGAGGACAGGGAAACTATGGCTACACCTTC.

The rearrangement uses TRBV4-1 and TRBJ2-5, with TRBD2 matching over 8 bases. The germline V gene encodes CDR1 MGHRA and CDR2 YSYEKL. The CDR3 extends over 15 amino acids. V was pared by 7 bases and J by 5 bases, with 12 bases of the junction left unmatched. CDR3 nucleotides: TGCGCCAGCACCCCTACCGGGACTAGTTATGAGACCCAGTACTTC. Amino acids: CASTPTGTSYETQYF.

The rearrangement uses TRBV7-9 and TRBJ1-2; 7 nucleotides match TRBD1. The CDR3 spans 13 residues. V dropped 5 bases and J dropped 5; count of bases not matched to a gene: 5. CDR1 is SEHNR, CDR2 FQNEAQ, per germline (reference sequence). CDR3 sequence (DNA): TGTGCCAGCAGCCCCCGACAGGGTTATGGCTACACCTTC. It is translated as CASSPRQGYGYTF.

V usage is TRBV19 and J usage is TRBJ1-1; D is ambiguous. Trimming left V 3 bases short and J 4 bases short, with 15 bases between. Germline lookup yields CDR1 LNHDA and CDR2 SQIVND (reference sequence). The CDR3 runs to 15 residues. In DNA form, the CDR3 reads TGTGCCAGTAGTATGACGCGACGCCCTCTCACTGAAGCTTTCTTT. Amino acids: CASSMTRRPLTEAFF.

This chain uses TRBV25-1 with TRBJ2-3; 8 positions match TRBD2. Germline assignment: CDR1 MGHDK and CDR2 SYGVNS. The CDR3 is made up of 14 amino acids. J was trimmed by 5 bases and V by 6 bases; bases with no gene match: 7. CDR3 nucleotide sequence: TGTGCCAGCAGCACGGGGGGGTCCCAAGATACGCAGTATTTT. Protein sequence: CASSTGGSQDTQYF.

The CDR3 is CASSVTTGGLETQYF. CDR3 coding DNA: TGTGCCAGCAGTGTGACGACAGGGGGCTTAGAGACCCAGTACTTC. The chain couples TRBV28 to TRBJ2-5; 10 bases map to TRBD1. V trimming: 5 bases; J trimming: 4 bases; junction bases outside the gene matches: 7. The CDR3 loop spans 15 amino acids. From germline, CDR1 is MDHEN and CDR2 SYDVKM.

The gene calls are TRBV28 and TRBJ1-6, with D possibly being TRBD1 (5 bases). The V and J ends lost 6 bases and 5 bases respectively, with 14 bases between them. Germline loops: CDR1 MDHEN, CDR2 SYDVKM. The CDR3 extends over 15 amino acids. The CDR3 loop is CASRGSTANNSPLHF. In nucleotides, the CDR3 is TGTGCCAGCAGGGGATCGACAGCCAATAATTCACCCCTCCACTTT.

This clone was detected a few times. The chain employs TRBV4-2 and TRBJ2-7, with 10 nucleotides matching TRBD2. Germline values: CDR1 LGHNA, CDR2 YNFKEQ. V shed 2 bases and J 1 base; nucleotides not matched to a gene: 5. This CDR3 spans 16 amino acids. The CDR3 DNA reads as TGTGCCAGCAGCCAACAGAGCGGGGGGGCTTCCTACGAGCAGTACTTC. It yields the protein CASSQQSGGASYEQYF.

The chain is built from TRBV11-2 and TRBJ2-7, with D hard to call. Germline CDR1 SGHAT, CDR2 FQNNGV. V was shortened by 5 bases and J by 0 bases, with 8 bases between the two germline ends. This CDR3 region has 13 residues. CDR3 loop: CASSLGNSYEQYF. CDR3 DNA: TGTGCCAGCAGCCTGGGCAACTCCTACGAGCAGTACTTC.

The rearrangement joins TRBV5-6 to TRBJ1-2, with D possibly matching TRBD1 (6 bases). The CDR3 has 16 amino acids. CDR1 is SGHDT, CDR2 YYEEEE, per germline. Trimming left V 0 bases short and J 4 bases short, with 16 bases between. The DNA for the CDR3 is TGTGCCAGCAGCTTGGAGGACAGCCTCTGGGGCTATGGCTACACCTTC. Protein: CASSLEDSLWGYGYTF.

V and J are TRBV7-9 and TRBJ1-2; the match to TRBD1 covers 11 bases. Germline assignment: CDR1 SEHNR and CDR2 FQNEAQ (reference sequence). The junction had 5 bases not matched to a gene; V was cut back by 5 bases and J by 6 bases. The CDR3 consists of 14 residues. Here the CDR3 DNA reads TGTGCCAGCAGCCCTGGACAGGGGGCCGATGGCTACACCTTC. This encodes CASSPGQGADGYTF.

The chain uses TRBV11-2 and TRBJ2-7; D is unresolved. Germline V gene data show CDR1 as SGHAT and CDR2 as FQNNGV. Trimming left V 5 bases short and J 9 bases short, with 17 bases between. CDR3 size: 13 residues. CDR3 DNA: TGTGCCAGCAGCCTTGACGGAAACCGGGTGCAGTACTTC. Its protein is CASSLDGNRVQYF. The complete variable domain, with remaining parts taken from reference TRBV11-2 and TRBJ2-7, reads EAGVAQSPRYKIIEKRQSVAFWCNPISGHATLYWYQQILGQGPKLLIQFQNNGVVDDSQLPKDRFSAERLKGVDSTLKIQPAKLEDSAVYLCASSLDGNRVQYFGPGTRLTVT.

The chain employs TRBV4-1 and TRBJ1-3, with a weak D call TRBD1 (5 bases). CDR3 length: 13 amino acids. With 0 bases removed from V and 8 bases from J, the gap between germline ends came to 8 bases. Looked up from germline, CDR1 is MGHRA and CDR2 is YSYEKL. The CDR3 DNA reads as TGCGCCAGCAGCCAAGATCGGGGGGACACCATATATTTT. It yields the protein CASSQDRGDTIYF.

J is TRBJ2-3 and V is TRBV5-4; no definite D call. CDR1 is SGHNT, CDR2 YYREEE, per germline (reference sequence). The CDR3 is made up of 12 amino acids. V was trimmed by 0 bases and J by 8 bases, leaving 7 bases between them. DNA of the CDR3: TGTGCCAGCAGCTTGGGTGAAGGTACGCAGTATTTT. Amino acids: CASSLGEGTQYF.

This CDR3 is CASSLVTHRGENGYTF. The CDR3 coding sequence is TGTGCCAGCAGCTTGGTCACCCACAGGGGTGAAAATGGCTACACCTTC. J is TRBJ1-2 and V is TRBV5-5, with 7 bases fitting TRBD1. The CDR3 is 16 amino acids. The V segment lost 0 bases and the J segment 6 bases; nucleotides outside the gene matches: 11. Germline-derived CDR1 and CDR2 are SGHKS and YYEKEE (reference sequence).

The chain combines TRBV7-2 with TRBJ2-5, with a possible D match to TRBD1 (5 bases). The CDR3 covers 13 residues. Trimming cost V 4 bases and J 7 bases, with 13 bases left between them. Germline-derived CDR1 and CDR2 are SGHTA and FQGNSA. The CDR3, as DNA: TGTGCCAGCAGCTCGGTGGAAAGGGGGACCCAGTACTTC. It translates to CASSSVERGTQYF.

The chain combines TRBV9 with TRBJ2-1; tentatively, D is TRBD1 (5 bases). With 0 bases removed from V and 8 bases from J, the gap between germline ends came to 9 bases. This CDR3 has 13 amino acids. Germline CDR1 reads SGDLS; CDR2 reads YYNGEE. The CDR3 loop reads CASSVDRPHEQFF. CDR3 sequence (DNA): TGTGCCAGCAGCGTAGACAGGCCCCATGAGCAGTTCTTC.

This clone was observed a handful of times. J is TRBJ1-5 and V is TRBV11-2; D might be TRBD1 (6 bases). Trimming left V 1 base short and J 7 bases short, with 11 bases between. In germline, CDR1 is SGHAT, CDR2 FQNNGV. The CDR3 covers 14 residues. The CDR3 reads CASSLGRGAQPQHF. The CDR3 DNA is TGTGCCAGCAGCTTAGGCAGGGGAGCCCAGCCCCAGCATTTT.

The V gene is TRBV23-1, the J gene TRBJ2-7, with D maybe TRBD1 (6 bases). TRBV23-1 is given ORF status, its function remaining uncertain. With 4 bases removed from V and 2 bases from J, the gap between germline ends came to 15 bases. The CDR3 spans 15 residues. This CDR3 is CASSLPGHRTYEQYF. DNA of the CDR3: TGCGCCAGCAGTCTTCCGGGACACCGGACCTACGAGCAGTACTTC.

Here the CDR3 reads CASSVAGGMNTEAFF. The CDR3 nucleotides are TGTGCCAGCAGTGTCGCAGGGGGGATGAACACTGAAGCTTTCTTT. The J gene is TRBJ1-1, the V gene TRBV2; 7 bases align to TRBD1. V lost 4 bases to trimming and J lost 0 bases; unmatched junction nucleotides: 5. Germline V CDR1 and CDR2: SNHLY, FYNNEI. The length of the CDR3 is 15 residues. Full variable domain (remainder filled in from reference TRBV2 and TRBJ1-1): EPEVTQTPSHQVTQMGQEVILRCVPISNHLYFYWYRQILGQKVEFLVSFYNNEISEKSEIFDDQFSVERPDGSNFTLKIRSTKLEDSAMYFCASSVAGGMNTEAFFGQGTRLTVV.

This clone showed up just once. The chain couples TRBV13 to TRBJ2-1; perhaps TRBD1 as D (6 bases). From germline, CDR1 is PRHDT and CDR2 FYEKMQ (reference sequence). The CDR3 is made up of 18 amino acids. V lost 3 bases and J 7 bases, leaving 25 bases between the germline ends. In nucleotides, the CDR3 is TGTGCCAGCAGCTTCCCAGTAGGGGGTACCGTTAACCGTAATGAGCAGTTCTTC. Translating it yields CASSFPVGGTVNRNEQFF. The whole variable domain, filled in from reference TRBV13 and TRBJ2-1, reads AAGVIQSPRHLIKEKRETATLKCYPIPRHDTVYWYQQGPGQDPQFLISFYEKMQSDKGSIPDRFSAQQFSDYHSELNMSSLELGDSALYFCASSFPVGGTVNRNEQFFGPGTRLTVL.

The J gene is TRBJ2-7, the V gene TRBV28; D is unresolved. CDR1 is MDHEN, CDR2 SYDVKM, per germline. The V and J ends lost 5 bases and 2 bases respectively, with 10 bases between them. The CDR3 covers 13 residues. The CDR3 loop is CASSIHQAYEQYF. As DNA, the CDR3 is TGTGCCAGCAGTATACACCAGGCCTACGAGCAGTACTTC.

This chain connects TRBV11-3 to TRBJ2-1; 10 bases are a match to TRBD2. Trimming removed 3 bases from V and 2 bases from J; junction bases left unmatched: 1. The germline gives CDR1 SGHNT, CDR2 YENEEA. CDR3 length: 15 amino acids. This CDR3 reads CASSFSGGAYNEQFF. The CDR3 DNA sequence: TGTGCCAGCAGCTTCAGCGGGGGGGCCTACAATGAGCAGTTCTTC.